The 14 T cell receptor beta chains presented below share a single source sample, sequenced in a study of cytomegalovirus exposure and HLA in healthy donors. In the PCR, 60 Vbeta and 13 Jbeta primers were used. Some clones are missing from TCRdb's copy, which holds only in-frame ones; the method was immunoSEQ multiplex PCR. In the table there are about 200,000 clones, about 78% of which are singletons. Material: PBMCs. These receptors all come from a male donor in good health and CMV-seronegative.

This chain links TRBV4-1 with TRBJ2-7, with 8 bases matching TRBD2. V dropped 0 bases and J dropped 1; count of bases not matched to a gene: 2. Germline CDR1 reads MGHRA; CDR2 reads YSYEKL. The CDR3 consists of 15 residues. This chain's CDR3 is CASSQEVAGSYEQYF. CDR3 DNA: TGCGCCAGCAGCCAAGAGGTAGCGGGGTCCTACGAGCAGTACTTC.

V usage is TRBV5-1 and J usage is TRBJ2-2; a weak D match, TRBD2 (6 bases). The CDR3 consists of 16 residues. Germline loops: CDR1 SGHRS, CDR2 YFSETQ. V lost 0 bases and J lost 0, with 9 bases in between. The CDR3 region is CASSLGSGANTGELFF. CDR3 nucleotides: TGCGCCAGCAGCTTGGGTAGCGGTGCGAACACCGGGGAGCTGTTTTTT.

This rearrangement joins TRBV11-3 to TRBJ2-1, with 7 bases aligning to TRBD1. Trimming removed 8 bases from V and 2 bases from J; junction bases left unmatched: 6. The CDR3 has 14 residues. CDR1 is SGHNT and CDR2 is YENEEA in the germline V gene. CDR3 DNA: TGTGCCAGCGGGAAGGGGGCCGCCTACAATGAGCAGTTCTTC. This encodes CASGKGAAYNEQFF.

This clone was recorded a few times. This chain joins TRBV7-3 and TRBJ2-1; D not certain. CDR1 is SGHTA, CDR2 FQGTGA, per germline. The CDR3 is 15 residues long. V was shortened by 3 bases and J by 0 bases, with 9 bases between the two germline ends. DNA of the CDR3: TGTGCCAGCAGCTTCTCCACGGGCTCCTACAATGAGCAGTTCTTC. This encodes CASSFSTGSYNEQFF.

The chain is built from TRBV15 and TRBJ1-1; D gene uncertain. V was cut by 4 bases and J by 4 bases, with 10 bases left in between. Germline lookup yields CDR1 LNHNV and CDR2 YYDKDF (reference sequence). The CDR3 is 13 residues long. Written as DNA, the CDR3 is TGTGCCACCAGCATCGGGGTTCGCACTGAAGCTTTCTTT. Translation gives CATSIGVRTEAFF. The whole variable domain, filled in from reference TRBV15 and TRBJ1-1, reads DAMVIQNPRYQVTQFGKPVTLSCSQTLNHNVMYWYQQKSSQAPKLLFHYYDKDFNNEADTPDNFQSRRPNTSFCFLDIRSPGLGDTAMYLCATSIGVRTEAFFGQGTRLTVV.

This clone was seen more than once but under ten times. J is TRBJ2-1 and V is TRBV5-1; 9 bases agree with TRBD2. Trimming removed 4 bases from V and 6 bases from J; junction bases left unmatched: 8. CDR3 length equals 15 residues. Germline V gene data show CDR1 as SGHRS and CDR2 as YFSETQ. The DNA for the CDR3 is TGCGCCAGCAGCAGGGGACTAGCCGTAAGCAATGAGCAGTTCTTC. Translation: CASSRGLAVSNEQFF. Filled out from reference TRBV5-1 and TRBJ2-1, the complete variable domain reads KAGVTQTPRYLIKTRGQQVTLSCSPISGHRSVSWYQQTPGQGLQFLFEYFSETQRNKGNFPGRFSGRQFSNSRSEMNVSTLELGDSALYLCASSRGLAVSNEQFFGPGTRLTVL.

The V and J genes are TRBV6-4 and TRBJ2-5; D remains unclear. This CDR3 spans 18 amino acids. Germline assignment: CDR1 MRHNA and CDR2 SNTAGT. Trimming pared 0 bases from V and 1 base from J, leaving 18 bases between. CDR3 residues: CASSDSNFPSQIQETQYF. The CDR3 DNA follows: TGTGCCAGCAGTGACTCGAATTTTCCCTCGCAGATCCAAGAGACCCAGTACTTC.

CDR3 amino acids: CVSIFSSGDYNEQFF. The CDR3, as DNA: TGTGTAAGCATTTTCTCTAGCGGGGATTACAATGAGCAGTTCTTC. This chain joins TRBV27 and TRBJ2-1; 9 bases align to TRBD2. This CDR3 has 15 amino acids. Per germline, CDR1 MNHEY and CDR2 SMNVEV (reference sequence).

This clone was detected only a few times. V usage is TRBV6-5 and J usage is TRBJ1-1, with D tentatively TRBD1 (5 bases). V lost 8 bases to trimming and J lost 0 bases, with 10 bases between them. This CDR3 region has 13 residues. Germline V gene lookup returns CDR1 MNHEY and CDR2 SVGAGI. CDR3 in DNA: TGTGCCAGCCGCCGACAGATGAACACTGAAGCTTTCTTT. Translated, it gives CASRRQMNTEAFF.

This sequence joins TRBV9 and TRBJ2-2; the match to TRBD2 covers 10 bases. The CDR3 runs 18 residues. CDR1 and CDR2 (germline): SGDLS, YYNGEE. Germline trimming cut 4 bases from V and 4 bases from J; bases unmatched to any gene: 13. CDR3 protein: CASSPTHSGRVGTGELFF. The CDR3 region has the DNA TGTGCCAGCAGCCCAACCCACAGCGGGAGGGTCGGCACCGGGGAGCTGTTTTTT.

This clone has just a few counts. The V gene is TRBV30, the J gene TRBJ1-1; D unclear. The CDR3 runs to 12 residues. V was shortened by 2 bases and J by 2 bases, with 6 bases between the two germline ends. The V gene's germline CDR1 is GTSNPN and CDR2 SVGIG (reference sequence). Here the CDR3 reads CAWSIQNTEAFF. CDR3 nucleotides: TGTGCCTGGAGTATTCAAAACACTGAAGCTTTCTTT. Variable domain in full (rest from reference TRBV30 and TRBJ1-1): SQTIHQWPATLVQPVGSPLSLECTVEGTSNPNLYWYRQAAGRGLQLLFYSVGIGQISSEVPQNLSASRPQDRQFILSSKKLLLSDSGFYLCAWSIQNTEAFFGQGTRLTVV.

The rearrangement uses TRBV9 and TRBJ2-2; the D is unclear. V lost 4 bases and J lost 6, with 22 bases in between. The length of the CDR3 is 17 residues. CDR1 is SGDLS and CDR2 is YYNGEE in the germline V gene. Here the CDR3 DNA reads TGTGCCAGCAGCCCCCCCCCGAGTAGAGCTCCTGCCGGGGAGCTGTTTTTT. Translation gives CASSPPPSRAPAGELFF. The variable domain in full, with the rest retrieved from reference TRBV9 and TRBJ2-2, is DSGVTQTPKHLITATGQRVTLRCSPRSGDLSVYWYQQSLDQGLQFLIQYYNGEERAKGNILERFSAQQFPDLHSELNLSSLELGDSALYFCASSPPPSRAPAGELFFGEGSRLTVL.

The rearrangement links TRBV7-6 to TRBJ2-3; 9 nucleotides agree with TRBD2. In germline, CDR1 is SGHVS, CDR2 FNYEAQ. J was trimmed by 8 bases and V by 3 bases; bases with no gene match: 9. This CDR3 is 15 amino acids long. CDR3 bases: TGTGCCAGCAGCTTGGGCCCGACTAGCGGCGGTACGCAGTATTTT. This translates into CASSLGPTSGGTQYF.

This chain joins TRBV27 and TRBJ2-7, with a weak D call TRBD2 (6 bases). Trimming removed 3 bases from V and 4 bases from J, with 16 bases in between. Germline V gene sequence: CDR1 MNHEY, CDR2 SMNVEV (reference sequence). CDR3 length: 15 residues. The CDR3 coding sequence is TGTGCCAGCAGTTTTTCCCCGGGGGTAGCGTACGAGCAGTACTTC. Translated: CASSFSPGVAYEQYF.